This T cell receptor (beta chain) originates from a study of vaccination and CD4 T cells after COVID-19. Study overall: Convalescent cases comprised several mild and one severe, all SARS-CoV-2 positive by nasal swab PCR.

The CDR3 covers 13 residues. Per the germline V gene, CDR1 is DFQATT and CDR2 is SNEGSKA (reference sequence). V gave up 6 bases and J gave up 7 bases, with 19 bases separating them. TCRdb reprocessed the PCR reads with MiXCR, giving one entry per CDR3 protein. The profile shows some 29,000 distinct CDR3 sequences, around 49% of them singletons. Indicated time point: late sampling 161 to 241 days after vaccination in three convalescent patients. The origin of this receptor is a human donor who had recovered from COVID-19. Sequencing was performed on CD4+ T cells from blood, taken about 7 months after SARS-CoV-2 vaccination. The V gene is TRBV20-1, the J gene TRBJ2-7; D possibly corresponds to TRBD2 (5 bases). CDR3 residues: CSAKLGRLGEQYF. Written as DNA, the CDR3 is TGCAGTGCCAAACTAGGGCGTCTTGGGGAGCAGTACTTC.